This T cell receptor beta chain was retrieved from a study of shared clonotypes between healthy human individuals. Looking at the study overall: Per-donor plates numbered three CD4 naive, three CD4 memory, two CD8 naive and one CD8 memory. Findings of the study overall: Few donors limited the genetic and exposure-history diversity represented. Naive subsets usually exceeded memory subsets in estimated richness.

Comment on this clone: Its specificity is unknown.

Naive CD8 cells lacked CD45RO, underwent positive selection for CCR7 and left out terminally differentiated effector memory CD45RA+ cells. The CDR3 loop spans 15 amino acids. Germline V gene sequence: CDR1 PRHDT, CDR2 FYEKMQ (reference sequence). The V gene lost 3 bases and the J gene lost 0 bases, with 12 bases spanning the gap. The assay was immunoSEQ multiplex PCR, and TCRdb's table has in-frame clones only and misses some. The repertoire holds more than 2 million clones, with roughly 95% as singletons. The TCR sequence derives from a man aged 18 to 35 in good health. Sample: naive CD8+ T cells sorted from blood. The chain carries TRBV13 and TRBJ2-7; a possible D gene is TRBD2 (6 bases). CDR3 in DNA: TGTGCCAGCAGCTTGGCGGGGTATAGCTCCTACGAGCAGTACTTC. Its translation is CASSLAGYSSYEQYF.